These T cell receptor beta chains were read from a single sample in a study of beta chain features in type 1 diabetes. Sequencing was performed with immunoSEQ multiplex PCR; in TCRdb, only in-frame clones are kept and a portion is missing. Of over 650,000 clones listed, 11% to 15% are singletons. The sample comprised naive CD4+ T cells from blood. These receptors originate from a man younger than 35 with type 1 diabetes. Both conserved end residues are part of each CDR3. D genes are given only for firm matches. The listing skips clone size in some rows; elsewhere it reads once, few, many or a size class.

d_call: .
j_call: TRBJ1-3
v_call: TRBV2
clone_size: .
cdr3_nt: TGTGCCAGCAGTGATTCCTCTACCCCCTCTGGAAACACCATATATTTT
cdr3_aa: CASSDSSTPSGNTIYF

d_call: .
j_call: TRBJ1-1
v_call: TRBV6-5
clone_size: .
cdr3_nt: TGTGCCAGCTGGAGGGACTTGTCGTACACTGAAGCTTTCTTT
cdr3_aa: CASWRDLSYTEAFF

d_call: TRBD1
j_call: TRBJ2-5
v_call: TRBV29-1
clone_size: .
cdr3_nt: TGCAGCGCCAACTTGGGACAGACCCAAGAGACCCAGTACTTC
cdr3_aa: CSANLGQTQETQYF

d_call: .
j_call: TRBJ2-7
v_call: TRBV4-3
clone_size: few
cdr3_nt: TGCGCCAGCAGCCAAGTCCACAGGACTAACGAGCAGTACTTC
cdr3_aa: CASSQVHRTNEQYF

d_call: .
j_call: TRBJ2-1
v_call: TRBV29-1
clone_size: .
cdr3_nt: TGCAGCGTTGTAGAGCCGGGCGAGCAGTTCTTC
cdr3_aa: CSVVEPGEQFF

d_call: TRBD1
j_call: TRBJ2-3
v_call: TRBV7-6
clone_size: .
cdr3_nt: TGTGCCAGCAGCTGGAGACAGGGGGCTTTCACAGATACGCAGTATTTT
cdr3_aa: CASSWRQGAFTDTQYF

d_call: TRBD1
j_call: TRBJ2-7
v_call: TRBV29-1
clone_size: .
cdr3_nt: TGCAGCGTCCTAGTCCGACGGGGACAGGGACACTACGAGCAGTACTTC
cdr3_aa: CSVLVRRGQGHYEQYF

d_call: TRBD2
j_call: TRBJ2-5
v_call: TRBV9
clone_size: .
cdr3_nt: TGTGCCAGCAGCGTAGTGTACGGAACTAGCGGGAGTTCGGCAGAGACCCAGTACTTC
cdr3_aa: CASSVVYGTSGSSAETQYF

d_call: TRBD2
j_call: TRBJ2-5
v_call: TRBV7-9
clone_size: .
cdr3_nt: TGTGCCAGCAGCTTTCCCCGATTAGCGGGGGGGCTTTTGGAGACCCAGTACTTC
cdr3_aa: CASSFPRLAGGLLETQYF

d_call: TRBD2
j_call: TRBJ2-2
v_call: TRBV5-1
clone_size: .
cdr3_nt: TGCGCCAGCAGCTTACGGACTAGCGGGAACACCGGGGAGCTGTTTTTT
cdr3_aa: CASSLRTSGNTGELFF

d_call: TRBD2
j_call: TRBJ2-5
v_call: TRBV7-9
clone_size: .
cdr3_nt: TGTGCCAGCAGCTTAGCGCGGCGGGGGGGCCTGGAGACCCAGTACTTC
cdr3_aa: CASSLARRGGLETQYF

d_call: .
j_call: TRBJ2-5
v_call: TRBV4-3
clone_size: .
cdr3_nt: TGCGCCAGCAGCCAAGACCTGTCCCAGGAGAGAAGCCAAGAGACCCAGTACTTC
cdr3_aa: CASSQDLSQERSQETQYF

d_call: TRBD2
j_call: TRBJ2-7
v_call: TRBV4-3
clone_size: .
cdr3_nt: TGCGCCAGCAGCCAAGATATGGGACTAGCGGGGGGTTTCTCCTACGAGCAGTACTTC
cdr3_aa: CASSQDMGLAGGFSYEQYF

d_call: .
j_call: TRBJ1-2
v_call: TRBV6-6
clone_size: few
cdr3_nt: TGTGCCAGCAGTTATTTTTCGGACAGCACTAACTATGGCTACACCTTC
cdr3_aa: CASSYFSDSTNYGYTF

d_call: .
j_call: TRBJ2-1
v_call: TRBV11-1
clone_size: few
cdr3_nt: TGTGCCAGCAGCTTAGCGGGGTCCTACAATGAGCAGTTCTTC
cdr3_aa: CASSLAGSYNEQFF

d_call: TRBD2
j_call: TRBJ2-1
v_call: TRBV5-4
clone_size: .
cdr3_nt: TGTGCCAGCAGTCCGGGGGGAGCGGAAAAGTACAATGAGCAGTTCTTC
cdr3_aa: CASSPGGAEKYNEQFF

d_call: TRBD1
j_call: TRBJ1-2
v_call: TRBV28
clone_size: .
cdr3_nt: TGTGCCAGCAGCCTTGGACAGGGGTCGGCTGGCTACACCTTC
cdr3_aa: CASSLGQGSAGYTF

d_call: TRBD1
j_call: TRBJ1-5
v_call: TRBV2
clone_size: few
cdr3_nt: TGTGCCAGCTCGGTGGCGGGACAGGGACCCCAGCCCCAGCATTTT
cdr3_aa: CASSVAGQGPQPQHF

d_call: .
j_call: TRBJ1-5
v_call: TRBV19
clone_size: .
cdr3_nt: TGTGCCACCCTCGAAGGGAAGCCCCAGCATTTT
cdr3_aa: CATLEGKPQHF

d_call: .
j_call: TRBJ1-2
v_call: TRBV21-1
clone_size: few
cdr3_nt: TGTGCCAGCAGCAAAGGATGCCGATTCTATGGCTACACCTTC
cdr3_aa: CASSKGCRFYGYTF

d_call: .
j_call: TRBJ1-1
v_call: TRBV7-2
clone_size: .
cdr3_nt: TGTGCCAGCAGCTTTATGCCCGGGCCTAACCGGGACACTGAAGCTTTCTTT
cdr3_aa: CASSFMPGPNRDTEAFF

d_call: TRBD2
j_call: TRBJ2-3
v_call: TRBV2
clone_size: few
cdr3_nt: TGTGCCAGCGGGACCCAACCACTAGCGGGGCACACAGATACGCAGTATTTT
cdr3_aa: CASGTQPLAGHTDTQYF

d_call: .
j_call: TRBJ2-7
v_call: TRBV11-2
clone_size: .
cdr3_nt: TGTGCCAGCAGCCCAGGGACGTCTTACGAGCAGTACTTC
cdr3_aa: CASSPGTSYEQYF

d_call: .
j_call: TRBJ2-6
v_call: TRBV2
clone_size: few
cdr3_nt: TGTGCCAGCAGCGGATACTCTGGGGCCAACGTCCTGACTTTC
cdr3_aa: CASSGYSGANVLTF

d_call: TRBD2
j_call: TRBJ2-7
v_call: TRBV4-2
clone_size: .
cdr3_nt: TGTGCCAGCAGCCAAGATGGGACTAGCGGGGGTTACGAGCAGTACTTC
cdr3_aa: CASSQDGTSGGYEQYF

d_call: TRBD1
j_call: TRBJ2-1
v_call: TRBV19
clone_size: .
cdr3_nt: TGTGCCAGTAACCTCTCACCAGGGACAGTGATTTACGAGCAGTTCTTC
cdr3_aa: CASNLSPGTVIYEQFF